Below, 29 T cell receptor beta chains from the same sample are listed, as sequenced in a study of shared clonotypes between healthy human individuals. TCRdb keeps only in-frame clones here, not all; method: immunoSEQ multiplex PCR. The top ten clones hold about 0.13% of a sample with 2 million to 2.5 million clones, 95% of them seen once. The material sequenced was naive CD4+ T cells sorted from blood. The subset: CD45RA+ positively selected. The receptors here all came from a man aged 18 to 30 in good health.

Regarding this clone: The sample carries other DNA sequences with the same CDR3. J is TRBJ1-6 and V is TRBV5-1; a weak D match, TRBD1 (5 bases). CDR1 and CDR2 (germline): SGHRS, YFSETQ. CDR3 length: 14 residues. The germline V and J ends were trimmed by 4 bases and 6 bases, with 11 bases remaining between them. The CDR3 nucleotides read TGCGCCAGCAGCCTAGACAGTGCTAATTCACCCCTCCACTTT. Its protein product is CASSLDSANSPLHF.

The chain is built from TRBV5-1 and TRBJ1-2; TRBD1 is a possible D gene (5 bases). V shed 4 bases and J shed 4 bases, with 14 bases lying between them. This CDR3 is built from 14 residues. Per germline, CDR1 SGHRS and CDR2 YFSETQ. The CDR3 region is CASSVGRQGYGYTF. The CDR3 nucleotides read TGCGCCAGCAGCGTCGGACGGCAGGGCTATGGCTACACCTTC.

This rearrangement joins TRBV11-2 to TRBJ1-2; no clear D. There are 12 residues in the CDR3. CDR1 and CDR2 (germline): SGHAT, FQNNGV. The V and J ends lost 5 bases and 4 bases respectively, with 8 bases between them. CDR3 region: CASSRGIYGYTF. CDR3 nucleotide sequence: TGTGCCAGCAGCCGCGGGATCTATGGCTACACCTTC.

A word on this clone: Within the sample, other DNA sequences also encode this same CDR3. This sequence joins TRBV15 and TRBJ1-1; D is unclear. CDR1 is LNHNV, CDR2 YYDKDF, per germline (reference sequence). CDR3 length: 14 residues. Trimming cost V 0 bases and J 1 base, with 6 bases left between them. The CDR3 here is CATSRDRGNTEAFF. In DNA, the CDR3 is TGTGCCACCAGCAGAGATAGAGGGAACACTGAAGCTTTCTTT.

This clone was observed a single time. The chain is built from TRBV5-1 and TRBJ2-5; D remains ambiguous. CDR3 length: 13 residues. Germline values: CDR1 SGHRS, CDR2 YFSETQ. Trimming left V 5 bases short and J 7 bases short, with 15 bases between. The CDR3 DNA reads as TGCGCCAGCAGTGAGGCTGATTTCGGGACCCAGTACTTC. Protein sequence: CASSEADFGTQYF. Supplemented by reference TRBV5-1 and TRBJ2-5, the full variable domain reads KAGVTQTPRYLIKTRGQQVTLSCSPISGHRSVSWYQQTPGQGLQFLFEYFSETQRNKGNFPGRFSGRQFSNSRSEMNVSTLELGDSALYLCASSEADFGTQYFGPGTRLLVL.

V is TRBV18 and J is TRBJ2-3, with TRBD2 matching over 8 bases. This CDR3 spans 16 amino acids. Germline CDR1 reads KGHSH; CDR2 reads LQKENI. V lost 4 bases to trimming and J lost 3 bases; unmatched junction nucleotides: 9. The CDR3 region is CASSLGWAGGTDTQYF. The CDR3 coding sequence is TGTGCCAGCTCACTGGGCTGGGCGGGAGGAACAGATACGCAGTATTTT. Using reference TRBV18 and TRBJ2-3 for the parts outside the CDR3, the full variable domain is NAGVMQNPRHLVRRRGQEARLRCSPMKGHSHVYWYRQLPEEGLKFMVYLQKENIIDESGMPKERFSAEFPKEGPSILRIQQVVRGDSAAYFCASSLGWAGGTDTQYFGPGTRLTVL.

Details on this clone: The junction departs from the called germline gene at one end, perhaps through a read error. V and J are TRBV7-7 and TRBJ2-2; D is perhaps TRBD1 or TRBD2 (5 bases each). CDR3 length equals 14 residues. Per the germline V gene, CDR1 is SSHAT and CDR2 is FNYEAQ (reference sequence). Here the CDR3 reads CASSLDRGVGELFF. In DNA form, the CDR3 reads TGTGCTAGCAGCTTAGACCGGGGCGTCGGGGAGCTGTTTTTT.

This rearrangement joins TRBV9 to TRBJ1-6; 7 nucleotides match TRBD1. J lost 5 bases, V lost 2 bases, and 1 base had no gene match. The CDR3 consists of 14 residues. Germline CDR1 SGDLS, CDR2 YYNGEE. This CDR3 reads CASSVQGDNSPLHF. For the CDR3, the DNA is TGTGCCAGCAGCGTTCAGGGGGATAATTCACCCCTCCACTTT.

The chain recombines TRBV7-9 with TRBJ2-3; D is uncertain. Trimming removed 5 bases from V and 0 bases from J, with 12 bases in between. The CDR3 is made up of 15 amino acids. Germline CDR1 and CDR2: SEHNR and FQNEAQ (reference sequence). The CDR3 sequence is CASSPLGHSTDTQYF. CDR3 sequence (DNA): TGTGCCAGCAGCCCTCTCGGGCATAGCACAGATACGCAGTATTTT.

The CDR3 here is CAISEELSPTGTQYF. CDR3 in DNA: TGTGCCATCAGTGAGGAGCTCTCCCCAACGGGGACCCAGTACTTC. V gene TRBV10-3 combines with J gene TRBJ2-5; D not certain. Trimming left V 2 bases short and J 7 bases short, with 17 bases between. Germline CDR1 ENHRY, CDR2 SYGVKD. The CDR3 runs 15 residues.

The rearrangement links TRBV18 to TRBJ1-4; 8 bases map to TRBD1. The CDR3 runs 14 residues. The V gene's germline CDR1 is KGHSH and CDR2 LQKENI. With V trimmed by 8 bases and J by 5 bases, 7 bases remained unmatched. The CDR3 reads CASHRQGANEKLFF. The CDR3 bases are TGTGCCAGCCACCGCCAGGGGGCAAATGAAAAACTGTTTTTT.

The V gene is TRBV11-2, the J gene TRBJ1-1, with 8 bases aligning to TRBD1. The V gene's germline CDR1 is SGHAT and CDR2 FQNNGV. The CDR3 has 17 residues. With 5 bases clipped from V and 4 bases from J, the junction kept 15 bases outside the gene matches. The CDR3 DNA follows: TGTGCCAGCAGCCCCCGAGACAGGGGTCATTCGGGCACTGAAGCTTTCTTT. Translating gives CASSPRDRGHSGTEAFF.

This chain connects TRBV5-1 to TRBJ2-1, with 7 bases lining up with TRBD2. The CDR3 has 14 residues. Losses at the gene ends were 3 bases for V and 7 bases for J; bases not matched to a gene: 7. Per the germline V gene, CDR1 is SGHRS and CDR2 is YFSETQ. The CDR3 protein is CASSSSSGINEQFF. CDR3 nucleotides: TGCGCCAGCAGCTCCTCTAGCGGAATTAATGAGCAGTTCTTC.

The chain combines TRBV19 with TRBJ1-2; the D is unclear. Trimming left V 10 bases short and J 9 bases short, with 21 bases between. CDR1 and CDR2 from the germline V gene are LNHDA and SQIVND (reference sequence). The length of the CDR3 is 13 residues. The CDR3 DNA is TGTGCCAATACTATCCCGTCCTCTCCTCGCTACACCTTC. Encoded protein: CANTIPSSPRYTF.

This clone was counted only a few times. The CDR3 coding sequence is TGTGCCGTACGACAGCAGGGGGACCCCGGGGAGCTGTTTTTT. It yields the protein CAVRQQGDPGELFF. This chain connects TRBV10-3 to TRBJ2-2; 7 bases are a match to TRBD1. V lost 11 bases to trimming and J lost 6 bases; unmatched junction nucleotides: 12. CDR1 is ENHRY, CDR2 SYGVKD, per germline. This CDR3 has 14 residues.

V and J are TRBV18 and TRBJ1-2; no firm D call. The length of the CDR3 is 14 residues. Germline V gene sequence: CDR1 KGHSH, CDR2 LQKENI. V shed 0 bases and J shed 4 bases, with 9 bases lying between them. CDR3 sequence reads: CASSPPIPLYGYTF. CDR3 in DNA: TGTGCCAGCTCACCACCGATCCCCCTCTATGGCTACACCTTC.

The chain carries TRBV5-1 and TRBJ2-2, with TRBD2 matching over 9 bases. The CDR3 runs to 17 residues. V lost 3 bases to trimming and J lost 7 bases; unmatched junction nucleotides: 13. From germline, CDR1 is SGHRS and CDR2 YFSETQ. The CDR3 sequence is CASSSLISGRRDGELFF. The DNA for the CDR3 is TGCGCCAGCAGCTCATTAATTAGCGGGAGACGGGACGGGGAGCTGTTTTTT.

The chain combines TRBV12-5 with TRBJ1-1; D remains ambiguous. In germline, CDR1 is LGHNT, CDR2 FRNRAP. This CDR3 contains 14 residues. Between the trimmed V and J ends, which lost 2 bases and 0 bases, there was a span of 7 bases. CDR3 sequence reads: CASGLTGVNTEAFF. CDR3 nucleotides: TGTGCTAGTGGTTTGACCGGCGTGAACACTGAAGCTTTCTTT.

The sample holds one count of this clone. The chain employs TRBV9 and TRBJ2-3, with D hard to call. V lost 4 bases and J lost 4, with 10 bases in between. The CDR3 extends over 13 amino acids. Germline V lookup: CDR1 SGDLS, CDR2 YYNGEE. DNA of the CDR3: TGTGCCAGCAGCACCACAATGGCAGATACGCAGTATTTT. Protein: CASSTTMADTQYF.

The DNA of the CDR3 is TGTGCCAGCAGTAGAGCGGGAGGGCTCACAGATACGCAGTATTTT. Its protein is CASSRAGGLTDTQYF. This rearrangement joins TRBV6-1 to TRBJ2-3; 10 nucleotides agree with TRBD2. J lost 2 bases, V lost 5 bases, and 4 bases had no gene match. CDR3 size: 15 residues. Looked up from germline, CDR1 is MNHNS and CDR2 is SASEGT.

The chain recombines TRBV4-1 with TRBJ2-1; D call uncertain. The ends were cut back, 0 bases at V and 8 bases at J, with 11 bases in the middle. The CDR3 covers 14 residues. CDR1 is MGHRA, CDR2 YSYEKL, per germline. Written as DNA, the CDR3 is TGCGCCAGCAGCCAAGATATGACTTTCGATGAGCAGTTCTTC. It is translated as CASSQDMTFDEQFF.

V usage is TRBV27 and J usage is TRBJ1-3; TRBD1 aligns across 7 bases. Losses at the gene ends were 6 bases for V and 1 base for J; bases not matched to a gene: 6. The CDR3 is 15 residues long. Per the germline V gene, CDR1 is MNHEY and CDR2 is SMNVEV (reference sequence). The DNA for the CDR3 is TGTGCCAGCAGACCGACAGGGACTTCTGGAAACACCATATATTTT. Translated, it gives CASRPTGTSGNTIYF.

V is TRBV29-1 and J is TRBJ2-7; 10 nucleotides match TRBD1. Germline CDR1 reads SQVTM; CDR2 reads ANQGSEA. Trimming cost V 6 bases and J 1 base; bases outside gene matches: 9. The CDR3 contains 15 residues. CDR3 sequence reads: CSVREGTGASYEQYF. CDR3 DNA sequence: TGCAGCGTCCGAGAAGGGACAGGGGCTTCCTACGAGCAGTACTTC.

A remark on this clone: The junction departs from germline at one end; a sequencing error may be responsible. CDR3 in DNA: TGCAGTGCTCCTAGATTAGGGACTAGCAATTTT. Encoded protein: CSAPRLGTSNF. V gene TRBV20-1 combines with J gene TRBJ2-3, with TRBD2 matching 9 bases. Per germline, CDR1 DFQATT and CDR2 SNEGSKA (reference sequence). CDR3 length: 11 amino acids.

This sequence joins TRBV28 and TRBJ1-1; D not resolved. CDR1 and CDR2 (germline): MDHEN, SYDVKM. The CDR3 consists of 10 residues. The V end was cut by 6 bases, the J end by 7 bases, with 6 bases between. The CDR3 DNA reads TGTGCCAGCAGCGGTTTTGAAGCTTTCTTT. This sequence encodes CASSGFEAFF.

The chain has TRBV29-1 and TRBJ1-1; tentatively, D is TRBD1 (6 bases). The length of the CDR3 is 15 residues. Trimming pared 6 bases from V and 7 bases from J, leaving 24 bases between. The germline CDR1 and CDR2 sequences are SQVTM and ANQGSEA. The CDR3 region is CSVHHDRPGASEAFF. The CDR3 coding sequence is TGCAGCGTCCATCATGACAGGCCGGGGGCAAGTGAAGCTTTCTTT.

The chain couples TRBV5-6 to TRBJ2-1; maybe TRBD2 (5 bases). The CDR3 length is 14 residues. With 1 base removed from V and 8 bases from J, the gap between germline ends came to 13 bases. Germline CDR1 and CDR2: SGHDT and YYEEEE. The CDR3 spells CASSLSIWEYEQFF. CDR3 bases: TGTGCCAGCAGCTTGTCAATCTGGGAGTATGAGCAGTTCTTC.

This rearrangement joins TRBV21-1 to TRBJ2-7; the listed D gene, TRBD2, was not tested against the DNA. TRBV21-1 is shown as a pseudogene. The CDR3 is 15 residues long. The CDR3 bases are TGTGCCAGCATTCCCAAGGGACTAGCAGCCTACGAGCAGTACTTC. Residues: CASIPKGLAAYEQYF.

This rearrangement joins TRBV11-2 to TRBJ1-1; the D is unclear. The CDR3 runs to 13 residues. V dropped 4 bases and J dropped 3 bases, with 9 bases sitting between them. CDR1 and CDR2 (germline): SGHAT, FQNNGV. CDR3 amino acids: CASSSTGHTEAFF. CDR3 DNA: TGTGCCAGCAGCTCTACGGGCCACACTGAAGCTTTCTTT.